One sample yielded the 12 T cell receptor beta chains listed below, sequenced in a study of T cell responses to AZD1222 COVID-19 vaccine. Assay: immunoSEQ multiplex PCR; the TCRdb copy retains only in-frame clones and omits some. The table shows 120,000 or so clones, with about 88% occurring only once. This specimen consisted of peripheral blood, obtained on day 0 of MenACWY control vaccination. These receptors all stem from an adult in good health.

The chain recombines TRBV6-5 with TRBJ1-1, with D hard to call. The CDR3 length is 11 residues. In germline, CDR1 is MNHEY, CDR2 SVGAGI. V was trimmed by 10 bases and J by 0 bases, leaving 6 bases between them. The chain's CDR3 is CATFVNTEAFF. The CDR3 bases are TGTGCCACCTTCGTGAACACTGAAGCTTTCTTT.

The V gene is TRBV19, the J gene TRBJ1-2, with TRBD1 matching over 7 bases. CDR1 LNHDA and CDR2 SQIVND come from the germline V gene (reference sequence). V dropped 5 bases and J dropped 4; count of bases not matched to a gene: 13. The length of the CDR3 is 16 residues. The CDR3 DNA reads TGTGCCAGTAGTGTGACCCTCCGCACAGGGGTCTATGGCTACACCTTC. This sequence encodes CASSVTLRTGVYGYTF.

The J gene is TRBJ1-4, the V gene TRBV28, with D possibly TRBD1 on 6 matching bases. The V gene's germline CDR1 is MDHEN and CDR2 SYDVKM. Trimming cost V 10 bases and J 7 bases, with 16 bases left between them. This CDR3 spans 13 amino acids. The CDR3 protein is CATPGVGSEKLFF. The CDR3 region has the DNA TGTGCCACCCCAGGGGTCGGGAGTGAAAAACTGTTTTTT.

This chain joins TRBV3-1 (or the pseudogene TRBV3-2) and TRBJ1-2; the D is unclear. Germline V gene lookup returns CDR1 LGHDT and CDR2 YNNKEL (reference sequence). Trimming pared 0 bases from V and 0 bases from J, leaving 11 bases between. This CDR3 comprises 16 residues. The CDR3 DNA reads as TGTGCCAGCAGCCAAGATAACACCGGGGCTAACTATGGCTACACCTTC. This encodes CASSQDNTGANYGYTF.

CDR3 loop: CASSPSRLAANNEQFF. CDR3 sequence (DNA): TGTGCCAGCAGCCCCAGTAGGCTAGCGGCAAACAATGAGCAGTTCTTC. This rearrangement joins TRBV9 to TRBJ2-1, with TRBD2 identical over 7 bases. Germline V gene data show CDR1 as SGDLS and CDR2 as YYNGEE. J lost 5 bases, V lost 4 bases, and 12 bases had no gene match. The CDR3 covers 16 residues.

The chain joins TRBV2 to TRBJ1-2; TRBD1 might be the D (5 bases). The CDR3 extends over 14 amino acids. V lost 3 bases and J 7 bases, leaving 15 bases between the germline ends. Per germline, CDR1 SNHLY and CDR2 FYNNEI. CDR3 bases: TGTGCCAGCAGTGATGTGGGGGTCTTTGGTGGCTACACCTTC. Translating it yields CASSDVGVFGGYTF.

The chain joins TRBV28 to TRBJ1-2; 7 nucleotides match TRBD1. Germline assignment: CDR1 MDHEN and CDR2 SYDVKM. The V gene end was trimmed by 3 bases and the J gene end by 6 bases; junction bases not matched to a gene: 10. CDR3 length: 15 residues. The CDR3 DNA sequence: TGTGCCAGCAGTTTTTTACGACAGGGTACGGATGGCTACACCTTC. Translated: CASSFLRQGTDGYTF.

The chain has TRBV5-1 and TRBJ2-7; D not resolved. This CDR3 has 16 residues. Germline V gene data show CDR1 as SGHRS and CDR2 as YFSETQ. V was pared by 0 bases and J by 2 bases, with 15 bases between. In nucleotides, the CDR3 is TGCGCCAGCAGCTTGGCCGGCCACCCTTCGACCTACGAGCAGTACTTC. Translating it yields CASSLAGHPSTYEQYF.

The rearrangement joins TRBV11-2 to TRBJ1-3; weak D call: TRBD1 (5 bases). The CDR3 loop spans 14 amino acids. The germline V gene has CDR1 SGHAT and CDR2 FQNNGV. Trimming shortened V by 5 bases and J by 4 bases, and 12 bases separated the two germline ends. The DNA for the CDR3 is TGTGCCAGCAGCGTGGGGGTCAGGGGAAACACCATATATTTT. Translation gives CASSVGVRGNTIYF.

The chain employs TRBV27 and TRBJ1-5; 9 positions match TRBD1. Germline CDR1 MNHEY, CDR2 SMNVEV (reference sequence). The trim removed 6 bases at V and 7 bases at J, leaving 7 bases unmatched. This CDR3 is built from 14 residues. The CDR3 protein is CASRDRGLGQPQHF. The CDR3 DNA is TGTGCCAGCAGGGACAGGGGCCTGGGGCAGCCCCAGCATTTT.

This chain connects TRBV19 to TRBJ1-5; D unresolved. Per germline, CDR1 LNHDA and CDR2 SQIVND (reference sequence). V lost 8 bases and J lost 8, with 19 bases in between. The CDR3 spans 14 residues. The CDR3 DNA follows: TGTGCCAGTGGTGGACCCTCCGGATTTGAGCCCCAGCATTTT. This gives the protein CASGGPSGFEPQHF.

The V and J genes are TRBV27 and TRBJ2-7; 11 positions match TRBD2. The ends lost 6 bases at V and 4 bases at J; junction bases unmatched: 11. This CDR3 is built from 16 residues. Per germline, CDR1 MNHEY and CDR2 SMNVEV (reference sequence). The CDR3 sequence is CASRSLAGALWYEQYF. The CDR3 DNA follows: TGTGCCAGCAGGTCACTAGCGGGAGCATTATGGTACGAGCAGTACTTC.